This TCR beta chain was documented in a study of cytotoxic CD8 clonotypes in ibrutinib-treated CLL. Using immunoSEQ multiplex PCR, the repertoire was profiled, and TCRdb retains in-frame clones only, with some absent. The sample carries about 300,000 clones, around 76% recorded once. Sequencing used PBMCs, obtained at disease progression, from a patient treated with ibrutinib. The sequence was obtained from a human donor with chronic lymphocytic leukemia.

CDR3 bases: TGCGCCAGCAGCCAAGCTCTGGCAGATACGCAGTATTTT. Encoded protein: CASSQALADTQYF. This chain uses TRBV4-3 with TRBJ2-3; D unclear. Germline V gene sequence: CDR1 LGHNA, CDR2 YSLEER. Trimming pared 1 base from V and 4 bases from J, leaving 6 bases between. The CDR3 spans 13 residues.